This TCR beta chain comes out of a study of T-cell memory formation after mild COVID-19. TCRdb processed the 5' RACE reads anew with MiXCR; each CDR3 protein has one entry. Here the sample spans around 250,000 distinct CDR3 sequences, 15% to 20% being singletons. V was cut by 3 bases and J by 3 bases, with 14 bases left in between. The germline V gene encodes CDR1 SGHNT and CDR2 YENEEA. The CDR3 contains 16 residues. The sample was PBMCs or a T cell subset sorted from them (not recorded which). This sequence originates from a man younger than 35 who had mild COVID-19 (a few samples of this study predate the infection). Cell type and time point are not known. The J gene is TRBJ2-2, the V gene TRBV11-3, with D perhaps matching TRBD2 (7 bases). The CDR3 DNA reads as TGTGCCAGCAGCTTGTTGGCGGGGGCAGACACCGGGGAGCTGTTTTTT. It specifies CASSLLAGADTGELFF.